The 15 T cell receptor beta chains presented below share a single source sample, sequenced in a study of early T cells in non-severe SARS-CoV-2 infection. Each CDR3 protein is one row after TCRdb ran MiXCR on the 5' RACE reads. This table has about 71,000 distinct CDR3 sequences, roughly an eighth appearing once. The material sequenced was whole blood. The receptors shown here come from an adult who was a healthcare worker with PCR-confirmed SARS-CoV-2 infection or an uninfected control (not recorded which).

The chain carries TRBV14 and TRBJ2-2, with TRBD2 identical over 7 bases. This CDR3 region has 16 residues. V lost 4 bases, J lost 3 bases, and 8 bases stayed unmatched. Per the germline V gene, CDR1 is SGHDN and CDR2 is FVKESK. DNA for the CDR3: TGTGCCAGCAGCCCGAGAAGGGGAGGGGACACCGGGGAGCTGTTTTTT. It is translated as CASSPRRGGDTGELFF.

This clonotype was counted only a few times. The V gene is TRBV10-3, the J gene TRBJ1-3; possible D gene TRBD1, 6 bases. Germline values: CDR1 ENHRY, CDR2 SYGVKD. The CDR3 has 14 residues. Trimming pared 7 bases from V and 5 bases from J, leaving 15 bases between. CDR3 bases: TGTGCCATCAAGGGGGACGGAACAAGAAACACCATATATTTT. Translation gives CAIKGDGTRNTIYF.

This clonotype appeared a few times. This chain connects TRBV29-1 to TRBJ2-2; D is unresolved. Germline V gene sequence: CDR1 SQVTM, CDR2 ANQGSEA. The CDR3 has 14 amino acids. V lost 4 bases and J 2 bases, leaving 11 bases between the germline ends. The CDR3, as DNA: TGCAGCGTTGTGAGCCAGAAAAACACCGGGGAGCTGTTTTTT. As protein: CSVVSQKNTGELFF.

This clonotype occurred many times. The rearrangement links TRBV20-1 to TRBJ2-5; 9 nucleotides agree with TRBD2. The J segment lost 1 base and the V segment lost 4 bases, leaving 7 bases of the junction unmatched. This CDR3 comprises 15 residues. Per germline, CDR1 DFQATT and CDR2 SNEGSKA (reference sequence). In DNA, the CDR3 is TGCAGTGCTACCCTAGCGGGGAGGTCCCAAGAGACCCAGTACTTC. Protein sequence: CSATLAGRSQETQYF.

This clonotype was seen more than once but under ten times. J is TRBJ2-5 and V is TRBV6-6, with D perhaps TRBD2 (5 bases). This CDR3 has 14 residues. V shed 5 bases and J shed 1 base, with 11 bases lying between them. Germline V gene data show CDR1 as MNHNY and CDR2 as SVGAGI (reference sequence). Written as DNA, the CDR3 is TGTGCCAGCAGTCCCCCGGGAAGCCAAGAGACCCAGTACTTC. Protein sequence: CASSPPGSQETQYF.

This clonotype was picked up a small number of times. The V and J genes are TRBV7-8 and TRBJ1-6; D remains ambiguous. Looked up from germline, CDR1 is SGHVS and CDR2 is FQNEAQ. Trimming shortened V by 0 bases and J by 0 bases, and 6 bases separated the two germline ends. This CDR3 comprises 16 residues. The CDR3 bases are TGTGCCAGCAGCTTAGCTCAGAGCTCCTATAATTCACCCCTCCACTTT. It specifies CASSLAQSSYNSPLHF.

This clonotype was counted only a few times. CDR3 sequence (DNA): TGTGCCAGCAGGGGAGGGGGGACTGAAGCTTTCTTT. Its translation is CASRGGGTEAFF. This chain uses TRBV28 with TRBJ1-1, with D possibly being TRBD1 (6 bases). The CDR3 loop spans 12 amino acids. Germline CDR1 and CDR2: MDHEN and SYDVKM. With 6 bases removed from V and 5 bases from J, the gap between germline ends came to 10 bases.

This clonotype was counted at least ten times. V usage is TRBV5-1 and J usage is TRBJ2-7; TRBD2 matches at 10 bases. This CDR3 has 15 residues. V lost 1 base to trimming and J lost 6 bases; unmatched junction nucleotides: 7. CDR1 is SGHRS, CDR2 YFSETQ, per germline. The CDR3 DNA reads TGCGCCAGCAGCTTGTCTAGCGGGGGATTTAGCGAGCAGTACTTC. Amino acid sequence: CASSLSSGGFSEQYF.

This clonotype has only a few counts. The chain links TRBV29-1 to TRBJ2-7, with 7 bases that match TRBD2. CDR1 SQVTM and CDR2 ANQGSEA come from the germline V gene. The CDR3 is made up of 14 amino acids. Unmatched junction bases numbered 11, after V lost 6 bases and J lost 3 bases. CDR3 loop: CSVSLGLADYEQYF. The CDR3 DNA follows: TGCAGCGTCTCCCTGGGGCTAGCGGACTACGAGCAGTACTTC.

This clonotype was picked up a small number of times. The chain has TRBV4-1 and TRBJ2-7; a weak D match, TRBD2 (6 bases). The CDR3 has 14 residues. Trimming pared 4 bases from V and 2 bases from J, leaving 12 bases between. Germline V gene data show CDR1 as MGHRA and CDR2 as YSYEKL. Here the CDR3 reads CASSPTGGPYEQYF. CDR3 in DNA: TGCGCCAGCAGCCCTACCGGGGGACCCTACGAGCAGTACTTC.

The chain employs TRBV14 and TRBJ2-1, with TRBD2 matching over 8 bases. CDR1 is SGHDN and CDR2 is FVKESK in the germline V gene. This CDR3 has 14 residues. Trimming at V came to 3 bases and at J to 4 bases, leaving 2 bases not matched to a gene. The CDR3 region is CASSQRGVYNEQFF. The CDR3 DNA follows: TGTGCCAGCAGCCAGCGGGGGGTTTACAATGAGCAGTTCTTC.

For the CDR3, the DNA is TGTGCCAGCAGTTACTCCCAAGGCTCCGAAGCTTTCTTT. Its protein is CASSYSQGSEAFF. The chain uses TRBV6-6 and TRBJ1-1; D unresolved. CDR3 length: 13 amino acids. The germline V gene has CDR1 MNHNY and CDR2 SVGAGI (reference sequence). V lost 0 bases, J lost 8 bases, and 10 bases lay in between.

V is TRBV12-3 or TRBV12-4 and J is TRBJ2-7; TRBD2 might be the D (6 bases). The CDR3 loop spans 14 amino acids. Trimming removed 5 bases at V and 6 bases at J, with 17 bases between. Here the CDR3 DNA reads TGTGCCAGCAGTAGGGACTCGCCCTACGGCGAGCAGTACTTC. It encodes CASSRDSPYGEQYF.

The chain uses TRBV4-1 and TRBJ2-2; D is undetermined. V was trimmed by 1 base and J by 6 bases, leaving 6 bases between them. Germline V gene lookup returns CDR1 MGHRA and CDR2 YSYEKL. The CDR3 is 13 residues long. CDR3 bases: TGCGCCAGCAGCCAAGTAATACCCGGGGAGCTGTTTTTT. It codes for CASSQVIPGELFF.

This clonotype has just a few counts. The chain couples TRBV12-3 or TRBV12-4 to TRBJ2-7; no firm D call. Trimming took 0 bases from V and 4 from J, leaving 7 bases between them. The CDR3 runs to 13 residues. CDR3 residues: CASSLAREYEQYF. The DNA of the CDR3 is TGTGCCAGCAGTTTAGCGAGAGAATACGAGCAGTACTTC.